This T cell receptor beta chain was recovered during a study of early T cells in non-severe SARS-CoV-2 infection. Study in general: From unsorted whole blood, bulk RNA was sequenced, and the chains remained unpaired.

Overall study findings and caveats: Missing private and CD4 specificities, VDJdb matching favored anti-spike CD8 responses.

Attached unique molecular identifiers marked individual cDNA molecules. TCRdb reprocessed the 5' RACE reads via MiXCR and lists one record per CDR3 protein. The table lists fewer than 100,000 distinct CDR3 sequences, about 12% of them singletons. This clonotype appeared a few times. Its specificity is not known. The trim removed 0 bases at V and 11 bases at J, leaving 7 bases unmatched. The CDR3 consists of 14 residues. The material sequenced was whole blood. The chain couples TRBV12-3 or TRBV12-4 to TRBJ1-1; 9 bases match TRBD1. The clonotype comes from an adult who was a healthcare worker with PCR-confirmed SARS-CoV-2 infection or an uninfected control (not recorded which). The CDR3, as DNA: TGTGCCAGCAGTTTAGCGAGGACAGGGGTGAGGGCTTTCTTT. Protein: CASSLARTGVRAFF.